This is a list of T cell receptor beta chains from one sample in a study of blood T cell repertoires in COVID-19. The protocol was immunoSEQ multiplex PCR, while the TCRdb copy is restricted to in-frame clones and leaves out a portion. The sample carries 150,000 to 200,000 clones, 90% to 95% recorded once. Sequences were obtained from peripheral blood. The origin of the receptors is a man aged 45-65 years with acute or convalescent COVID-19. CDR3s include the opening cysteine and the closing phenylalanine or tryptophan. The D gene is left open where the match is weak. Size values are once, few and many counts, or a class for expanded clones, and some rows have none.

TRBV19	.	TRBJ1-4	.	CASSIEGQTNEKLFF	TGTGCCAGTAGTATAGAAGGACAAACTAATGAAAAACTGTTTTTT
TRBV18	.	TRBJ1-1	TRBD1	CASSRGAGGQNTEAFF	TGTGCCAGCTCACGGGGGGCAGGGGGACAGAACACTGAAGCTTTCTTT
TRBV14	.	TRBJ1-4	TRBD1	CASRISGQGIESEKLFF	TGTGCCAGCAGGATTAGTGGACAGGGGATTGAGAGCGAAAAACTGTTTTTT
TRBV6-5	.	TRBJ1-1	.	CASIMAAQAFF	TGTGCCAGCATTATGGCGGCCCAAGCTTTCTTT
TRBV5-1	.	TRBJ1-3	.	CASREAGLGNTIYF	TGCGCCAGCAGAGAGGCTGGGTTGGGAAACACCATATATTTT
TRBV7-9	.	TRBJ1-1	.	CASSLSRTKNTEAFF	TGTGCCAGCAGCTTATCCAGGACAAAGAACACTGAAGCTTTCTTT
TRBV5-1	.	TRBJ1-1	.	CASSLGQGGTEAFF	TGCGCCAGCAGCCTTGGGCAGGGTGGCACTGAAGCTTTCTTT
TRBV10-2	.	TRBJ1-1	.	CASRVGTRVGMNTEAFF	TGCGCCAGCAGGGTAGGGACAAGGGTGGGCATGAACACTGAAGCTTTCTTT
TRBV18	.	TRBJ1-6	.	CASSPLGGNSPLHF	TGTGCCAGCTCACCATTGGGGGGTAATTCACCCCTCCACTTT
TRBV5-1	once	TRBJ1-1	.	CASSLGDRGTEAFF	TGCGCCAGCAGCTTGGGGGACCGGGGGACTGAAGCTTTCTTT
TRBV7-8	.	TRBJ1-2	.	CASSSAGLQRNYGYTF	TGTGCCAGCAGCTCAGCTGGTTTACAACGAAACTATGGCTACACCTTC
TRBV7-9	once	TRBJ2-1	.	CASSFKSNEQFF	TGTGCCAGCAGCTTCAAATCCAATGAGCAGTTCTTC
TRBV9	.	TRBJ2-1	.	CASSVGARARADNEQFF	TGTGCCAGCAGCGTAGGCGCCAGGGCAAGGGCCGACAATGAGCAGTTCTTC
TRBV7-9	once	TRBJ2-5	.	CASSPPFQETQYF	TGTGCCAGCAGCCCCCCTTTCCAAGAGACCCAGTACTTC
TRBV18	.	TRBJ1-5	.	CASSPNSGRGNQPQHF	TGTGCCAGCTCACCAAATTCAGGGAGGGGGAATCAGCCCCAGCATTTT
TRBV7-3	.	TRBJ1-1	TRBD1	CASSQQGDTEAFF	TGTGCCAGCAGCCAACAGGGGGACACTGAAGCTTTCTTT
TRBV14	.	TRBJ1-1	.	CASSQMTDTRKAFF	TGTGCCAGCAGCCAAATGACAGATACACGCAAAGCTTTCTTT
TRBV7-2	.	TRBJ2-6	.	CASSFRVLLSGANVLTF	TGTGCCAGCAGCTTCAGGGTCCTACTTTCTGGGGCCAACGTCCTGACTTTC